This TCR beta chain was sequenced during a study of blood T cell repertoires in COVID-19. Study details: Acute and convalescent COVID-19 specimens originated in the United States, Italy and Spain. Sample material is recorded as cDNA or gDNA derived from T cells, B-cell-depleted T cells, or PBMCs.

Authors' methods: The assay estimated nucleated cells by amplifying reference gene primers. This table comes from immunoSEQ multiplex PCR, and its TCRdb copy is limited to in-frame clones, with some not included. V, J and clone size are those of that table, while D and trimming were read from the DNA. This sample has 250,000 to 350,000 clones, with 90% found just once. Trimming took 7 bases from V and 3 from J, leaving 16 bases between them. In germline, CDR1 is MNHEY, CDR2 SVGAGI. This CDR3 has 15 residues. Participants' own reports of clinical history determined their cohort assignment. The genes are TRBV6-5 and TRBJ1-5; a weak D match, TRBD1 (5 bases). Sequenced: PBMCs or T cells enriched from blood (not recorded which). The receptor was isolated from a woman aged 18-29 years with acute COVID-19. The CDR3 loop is CASIGFGQTNQPQHF. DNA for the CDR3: TGTGCCAGCATTGGGTTTGGACAAACCAATCAGCCCCAGCATTTT.